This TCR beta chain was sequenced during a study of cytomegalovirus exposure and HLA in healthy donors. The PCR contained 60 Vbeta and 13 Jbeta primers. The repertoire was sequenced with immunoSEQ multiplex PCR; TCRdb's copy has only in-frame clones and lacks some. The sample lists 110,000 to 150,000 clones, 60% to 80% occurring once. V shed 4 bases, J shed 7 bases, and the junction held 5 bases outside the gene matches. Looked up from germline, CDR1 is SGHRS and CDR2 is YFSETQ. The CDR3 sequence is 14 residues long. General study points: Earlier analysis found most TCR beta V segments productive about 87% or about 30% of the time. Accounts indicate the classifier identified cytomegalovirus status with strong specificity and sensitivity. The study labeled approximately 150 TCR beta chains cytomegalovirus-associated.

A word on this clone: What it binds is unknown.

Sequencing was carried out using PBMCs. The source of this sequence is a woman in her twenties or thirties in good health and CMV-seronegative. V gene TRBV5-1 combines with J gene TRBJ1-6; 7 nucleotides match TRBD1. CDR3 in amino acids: CASSLLQGNSPLHF. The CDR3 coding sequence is TGCGCCAGCAGCCTGCTACAGGGGAATTCACCCCTCCACTTT. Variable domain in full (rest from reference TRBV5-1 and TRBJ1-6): KAGVTQTPRYLIKTRGQQVTLSCSPISGHRSVSWYQQTPGQGLQFLFEYFSETQRNKGNFPGRFSGRQFSNSRSEMNVSTLELGDSALYLCASSLLQGNSPLHFGNGTRLTVT.